The rows below give T cell receptor beta chains drawn from one sample of a study of siplizumab effects on memory and regulatory T cells. Measured with immunoSEQ multiplex PCR; TCRdb has only the in-frame clones, and not every one. The table has 50,000 or so clones, about 97% seen once. The sequenced sample consisted of naive CD4+ T cells sorted from blood. Receptors originate from a human donor in good health. Each CDR3 is given with its conserved first and last residue.

V gene: TRBV5-6
CDR3 protein: CASSPPGSGRDTQYF

V gene: TRBV6-5
CDR3 protein: CASSYSRGETQYF

V gene: TRBV30
CDR3 protein: CAWSVNSPYYGYTF

V gene: TRBV9
CDR3 protein: CASSVLAGPGELFF

V gene: TRBV6-1
CDR3 protein: CASGRDFPYEQYF

V gene: TRBV12-5
CDR3 protein: CASGLVNRGREQYF

V gene: TRBV28
CDR3 protein: CASSPRTGGRETQYF

V gene: TRBV27
CDR3 protein: CASSFDGSAYEQYF

V gene: TRBV2
CDR3 protein: CASSAGRFNEKLFF

V gene: TRBV4-2
CDR3 protein: CASSQVSRGGNEQFF

V gene: TRBV19
CDR3 protein: CASSMDRGVEQYF

V gene: TRBV10-3
CDR3 protein: CAISGLAGQYNEQFF

V gene: TRBV30
CDR3 protein: CAWSGRGKQMETQYF

V gene: TRBV5-4
CDR3 protein: CASSLRSGSYYEQYF

V gene: TRBV5-1
CDR3 protein: CASSIGTDTQYF

V gene: TRBV5-6
CDR3 protein: CASSLPGQGREKLFF

V gene: TRBV28
CDR3 protein: CASSLDGSNQPQHF

V gene: TRBV6-5
CDR3 protein: CASSPRGRGTDTQYF

V gene: TRBV6-1
CDR3 protein: CASMGDRKSSYEQYF

V gene: TRBV15
CDR3 protein: CATSGGTGNTEAFF

V gene: TRBV19
CDR3 protein: CASSSGQGWKKLFF

V gene: TRBV10-3
CDR3 protein: CAISESKQETEAFF

V gene: TRBV6-4
CDR3 protein: CASSLNQPQHF

V gene: TRBV30
CDR3 protein: CAWSNGGTGNTEAFF

V gene: TRBV7-9
CDR3 protein: CASSLRQGAVAFF

V gene: TRBV23-1
CDR3 protein: CASSPKGEAYEQYF

V gene: TRBV30
CDR3 protein: CAWSRSGELFF

V gene: TRBV11-3
CDR3 protein: CASSLDNSEKLFF

V gene: TRBV28
CDR3 protein: CVATGKNTGELFF

V gene: TRBV5-1
CDR3 protein: CASSLGDGYNEQFF

V gene: TRBV6-5
CDR3 protein: CAVGGSNQPQHF

V gene: TRBV11-3
CDR3 protein: CASSSRTGLVTNEKLFF

V gene: TRBV5-1
CDR3 protein: CASIPPGMMGEQFF

V gene: TRBV10-3
CDR3 protein: CAISDPSAAMNTGELFF

V gene: TRBV5-1
CDR3 protein: CASSPGGRTDTQYF

V gene: TRBV9
CDR3 protein: CASSARQGRYF

V gene: TRBV6-6
CDR3 protein: CASSRGTSEQPQHF

V gene: TRBV6-6
CDR3 protein: CASSLYSSGSYEQYF

V gene: TRBV7-6
CDR3 protein: CASSPSQGRGEKLFF

V gene: TRBV5-1
CDR3 protein: CASSLGLRLAESSYNEQFF

V gene: TRBV30
CDR3 protein: CAWSDGLNEQYF

V gene: TRBV7-9
CDR3 protein: CASSTRTDYNEQFF

V gene: TRBV19
CDR3 protein: CASRSSGVHYGSPLHF

V gene: TRBV30
CDR3 protein: CAWSEQRDSPLHF

V gene: TRBV10-1
CDR3 protein: CASSGTGLPVACRRPQHF

V gene: TRBV6-1
CDR3 protein: CASSGSGGISYEQYF

V gene: TRBV9
CDR3 protein: CASSPPSGSEQYF

V gene: TRBV18
CDR3 protein: CASSNSGNTIYF

V gene: TRBV2
CDR3 protein: CASRWGLAGGETQYF

V gene: TRBV21-1
CDR3 protein: CASSKSKDQTESSYEQYF

V gene: TRBV7-8
CDR3 protein: CASSLGRSGTAYEQYF

V gene: TRBV29-1
CDR3 protein: CSVEDPWEVGTEAFF